Following are 12 T cell receptor beta chains from one sample sequenced in a study of patients and donors after allogeneic stem cell transplantation. TCRdb recomputed calls from the RT-PCR reads with MiXCR, one row per CDR3 protein. The sample lists under 200,000 distinct CDR3 sequences; about 24% were seen once. The material sequenced was blood, either unsorted or a sorted T cell fraction (not recorded which). Every receptor here comes from a human donor who was either an allogeneic HSCT recipient or a stem cell or donor lymphocyte infusion donor (not recorded which). It is not recorded whose cells these are; they may come from a transplant donor.

This chain joins TRBV9 and TRBJ1-1; D is perhaps TRBD1 (5 bases). Germline CDR1 reads SGDLS; CDR2 reads YYNGEE. V lost 0 bases and J lost 6, with 12 bases in between. The CDR3 sequence is 14 residues long. The CDR3 region is CASSVETGGAEAFF. The CDR3 region has the DNA TGTGCCAGCAGCGTAGAAACAGGAGGAGCTGAAGCTTTCTTT.

The chain uses TRBV20-1 and TRBJ1-1; D gene uncertain. Per the germline V gene, CDR1 is DFQATT and CDR2 is SNEGSKA (reference sequence). This CDR3 contains 13 residues. V gave up 5 bases and J gave up 6 bases, with 16 bases separating them. This CDR3 reads CSASQTLPPEAFF. CDR3 coding DNA: TGCAGTGCTTCCCAGACCCTACCACCTGAAGCTTTCTTT.

V and J are TRBV20-1 and TRBJ1-1; D gene ambiguous. This CDR3 is 13 amino acids long. Germline V gene lookup returns CDR1 DFQATT and CDR2 SNEGSKA (reference sequence). V shed 4 bases and J shed 3 bases, with 12 bases lying between them. The CDR3 region is CSATVNPDTEAFF. In nucleotides, the CDR3 is TGCAGTGCTACAGTAAACCCGGACACTGAAGCTTTCTTT.

There are a few counts of this clonotype. The genes are TRBV20-1 and TRBJ1-1, with a tentative D call TRBD1 (6 bases). This CDR3 comprises 13 residues. CDR1 and CDR2 from the germline V gene are DFQATT and SNEGSKA (reference sequence). The V end was cut by 5 bases, the J end by 4 bases, with 14 bases between. The CDR3 nucleotides read TGCAGTGCTTTGGACAGTGTGGTCACTGAAGCTTTCTTT. This gives the protein CSALDSVVTEAFF.

This chain joins TRBV9 and TRBJ2-2; D remains ambiguous. The CDR3 runs to 11 residues. Germline lookup yields CDR1 SGDLS and CDR2 YYNGEE. V dropped 2 bases and J dropped 6 bases, with 2 bases sitting between them. The CDR3 region is CASSVAGELFF. The CDR3 region has the DNA TGTGCCAGCAGCGTTGCCGGGGAGCTGTTTTTT. Full variable domain (missing parts from reference TRBV9 and TRBJ2-2): DSGVTQTPKHLITATGQRVTLRCSPRSGDLSVYWYQQSLDQGLQFLIQYYNGEERAKGNILERFSAQQFPDLHSELNLSSLELGDSALYFCASSVAGELFFGEGSRLTVL.

Ten or more counts support this clonotype. The V and J genes are TRBV10-3 and TRBJ1-1; tentative D call: TRBD1 (6 bases). Germline V lookup: CDR1 ENHRY, CDR2 SYGVKD. CDR3 length: 12 amino acids. Trimming stripped 10 bases from V and 6 bases from J, with 15 bases between. The DNA for the CDR3 is TGTGCCACATCTCGAGGGGGACCTGAAGCTTTCTTT. It encodes CATSRGGPEAFF.

This clonotype has more than one count but fewer than ten. The CDR3 region is CASSYSISDEQFF. The CDR3 coding sequence is TGTGCCAGCAGTTACTCTATCTCGGATGAGCAGTTCTTC. This chain joins TRBV6-5 and TRBJ2-1, with D uncertain. V shed 0 bases and J shed 8 bases, with 8 bases lying between them. Looked up from germline, CDR1 is MNHEY and CDR2 is SVGAGI. This CDR3 has 13 amino acids.

DNA of the CDR3: TGTGCCAGCAGTGAAGGACGGATCTACGAGCAGTACTTC. This encodes CASSEGRIYEQYF. V and J are TRBV6-1 and TRBJ2-7; D gene uncertain. V was pared by 1 base and J by 3 bases, with 7 bases between. The CDR3 is 13 amino acids. Germline-derived CDR1 and CDR2 are MNHNS and SASEGT.

V and J are TRBV29-1 and TRBJ2-7; D is perhaps TRBD2 (6 bases). Deletions cut 3 bases from V and 5 bases from J, with 14 bases between. This CDR3 has 13 amino acids. Germline CDR1 and CDR2: SQVTM and ANQGSEA. DNA of the CDR3: TGCAGCGTTGATGGCGGGGACGTCGACGAGCAGTACTTC. Its translation: CSVDGGDVDEQYF.

This chain uses TRBV5-1 with TRBJ1-3; a possible D gene is TRBD1 (6 bases). Germline V lookup: CDR1 SGHRS, CDR2 YFSETQ. The V end was cut by 0 bases, the J end by 2 bases, with 15 bases between. The CDR3 is 17 amino acids. The chain's CDR3 is CASSLDQGTGTGNTIYF. DNA for the CDR3: TGCGCCAGCAGCTTGGATCAGGGGACGGGCACTGGAAACACCATATATTTT.

This rearrangement joins TRBV20-1 to TRBJ1-2, with no clear D. The germline V gene has CDR1 DFQATT and CDR2 SNEGSKA (reference sequence). CDR3 length: 13 amino acids. V was trimmed by 4 bases and J by 7 bases, leaving 16 bases between them. CDR3 nucleotide sequence: TGCAGTGCTACAACACCCGGGAGTGGTGGCTACACCTTC. It translates to CSATTPGSGGYTF.

The chain joins TRBV11-2 to TRBJ2-7; 7 bases are shared with TRBD1. The CDR3 is 15 amino acids. The V gene's germline CDR1 is SGHAT and CDR2 FQNNGV. V dropped 3 bases and J dropped 0; count of bases not matched to a gene: 5. CDR3 DNA sequence: TGTGCCAGCAGCTTGGGACAGTCGAGCTCCTACGAGCAGTACTTC. Translation gives CASSLGQSSSYEQYF.